Listed here are 9 T cell receptor beta chains from one sample, sequenced in a study of PD-L1 blockade in urothelial cancer. The time point is: pretreatment peripheral blood. Produced via immunoSEQ multiplex PCR; TCRdb's table is partial and in-frame only. Among roughly 54,000 clones listed, around 88% were seen once. The sequencing here drew on PBMCs, taken around atezolizumab (anti-PD-L1) treatment. Every receptor here comes from a woman between 55 and 75 years old with urothelial cancer.

V usage is TRBV19 and J usage is TRBJ2-1; 10 bases fit TRBD1. This CDR3 spans 14 amino acids. From germline, CDR1 is LNHDA and CDR2 SQIVND (reference sequence). V lost 7 bases and J lost 7; bases outside the gene matches: 7. The DNA of the CDR3 is TGTGCCAGTATCGCGGGACAGGGGCCAAATGAGCAGTTCTTC. This codes for CASIAGQGPNEQFF.

The chain combines TRBV6-5 with TRBJ2-5; tentatively, D is TRBD1 (5 bases). Looked up from germline, CDR1 is MNHEY and CDR2 is SVGAGI. Trimming shortened V by 0 bases and J by 1 base, and 9 bases separated the two germline ends. This CDR3 spans 15 amino acids. CDR3 sequence (DNA): TGTGCCAGCAGTTACTCGACAGATCTCCAAGAGACCCAGTACTTC. Translation: CASSYSTDLQETQYF.

V gene TRBV29-1 combines with J gene TRBJ2-2, with D uncertain. The V gene lost 1 base and the J gene lost 3 bases, with 3 bases spanning the gap. The germline gives CDR1 SQVTM, CDR2 ANQGSEA. The CDR3 contains 12 residues. DNA for the CDR3: TGCAGCGTTGAAGCATACACCGGGGAGCTGTTTTTT. Protein sequence: CSVEAYTGELFF.

The chain employs TRBV5-6 and TRBJ1-5; D ambiguous. Trimming stripped 0 bases from V and 4 bases from J, with 5 bases between. The CDR3 length is 13 residues. Germline CDR1 reads SGHDT; CDR2 reads YYEEEE. The CDR3 coding sequence is TGTGCCAGCAGCTTGGGGCGGAATCAGCCCCAGCATTTT. Translated, it gives CASSLGRNQPQHF.

The chain carries TRBV5-1 and TRBJ2-3, with 9 bases matching TRBD1. V trimming: 2 bases; J trimming: 3 bases; junction bases outside the gene matches: 4. The V gene's germline CDR1 is SGHRS and CDR2 YFSETQ. The CDR3 runs to 15 residues. DNA for the CDR3: TGCGCCAGCAGCTTACAGGGGGCCGGTACAGATACGCAGTATTTT. This sequence encodes CASSLQGAGTDTQYF.

The chain carries TRBV19 and TRBJ2-7, with 8 bases identical to TRBD1. J was trimmed by 1 base and V by 6 bases; bases with no gene match: 8. Looked up from germline, CDR1 is LNHDA and CDR2 is SQIVND (reference sequence). This CDR3 is 15 amino acids long. DNA for the CDR3: TGTGCCAGTAGAATGGTGGACAGGGTATCCTACGAGCAGTACTTC. This codes for CASRMVDRVSYEQYF.

This clone was counted between two and nine times. The V gene is TRBV27, the J gene TRBJ1-5, with D perhaps TRBD1 (5 bases). V was pared by 6 bases and J by 0 bases, with 12 bases between. Germline CDR1 is MNHEY and CDR2 is SMNVEV (reference sequence). The CDR3 contains 15 residues. CDR3 region: CASRRGGGSNQPQHF. As DNA, the CDR3 is TGTGCCAGCAGACGTGGGGGGGGTAGCAATCAGCCCCAGCATTTT.

Concerning this clone: The same CDR3 is also encoded by other DNA sequences in this sample. The chain joins TRBV7-2 to TRBJ1-1; D is uncertain. From germline, CDR1 is SGHTA and CDR2 FQGNSA. V lost 1 base and J lost 1, with 4 bases in between. This CDR3 has 13 amino acids. CDR3: CASSLGQNTEAFF. CDR3 DNA: TGTGCCAGCAGCTTAGGGCAGAACACTGAAGCTTTCTTT.

The V gene is TRBV9, the J gene TRBJ1-2; TRBD1 matches at 12 bases. The CDR3 runs 16 residues. Germline V CDR1 and CDR2: SGDLS, YYNGEE. J lost 8 bases, V lost 4 bases, and 12 bases had no gene match. For the CDR3, the DNA is TGTGCCAGCAGCACGCAGGGACAGGGGGCCTCTTACGGCTACACCTTC. It yields the protein CASSTQGQGASYGYTF.